A selection of T cell receptor beta chains follows, all from one sample in a study of cytomegalovirus exposure and HLA in healthy donors. Only in-frame clones appear in the TCRdb table, and some are missing; sequencing was by immunoSEQ multiplex PCR. The sample comprises about 300,000 clones, 88% of which are singletons, and approximately 0.94% rests with the top ten. Sequencing was done on a sample of PBMCs. All receptors derive from a woman in her late teens or twenties in good health and CMV-seronegative. Each CDR3 is given with its conserved first and last residue. A D gene is named only where the DNA matches it firmly.

J gene	V gene	D gene	CDR3 protein
TRBJ2-5	TRBV13	.	CASSLDLFWVGVSYQETQYF
TRBJ1-5	TRBV6-5	.	CASRAGVYSNQPQHF
TRBJ2-1	TRBV11-1	TRBD2	CASSLLTSVGEQFF
TRBJ2-3	TRBV4-2	.	CASSQDTTTDTQYF
TRBJ2-5	TRBV30	.	CAWSPRLVGETQYF
TRBJ1-5	TRBV10-2	.	CASSESGFNQPQHF
TRBJ1-6	TRBV7-9	TRBD1	CASSSPLRDRVYNSPLHF
TRBJ2-4	TRBV27	TRBD2	CASSLLAGRAKNIQYF
TRBJ1-1	TRBV21-1	.	CASSIRQGSEAFF
TRBJ2-1	TRBV10-1	TRBD2	CASSEWLADEQFF
TRBJ1-5	TRBV19	.	CASSLAHSNQPQHF
TRBJ2-3	TRBV5-1	.	CASSLRGSPDTQYF
TRBJ1-2	TRBV30	.	CAYRTGLYGYTF
TRBJ1-1	TRBV28	.	CASSQTVGQNTEAFF
TRBJ1-1	TRBV7-8	TRBD1	CASSFLDRVDTEAFF
TRBJ2-1	TRBV29-1	.	CSVSTGGIGGNEQFF
TRBJ2-2	TRBV27	TRBD2	CASSPAGGLVMFF
TRBJ2-7	TRBV28	.	CASRRESSYEQYF
TRBJ2-7	TRBV25-1	.	CASTGAYEQYF
TRBJ2-3	TRBV18	.	CASSPGAGTDTQYF
TRBJ2-3	TRBV30	.	CAWTTDRFTDTQYF
TRBJ1-3	TRBV5-1	.	CASSLTRQGGSSGNTIYF
TRBJ2-1	TRBV19	TRBD2	CASSVGLAGASNEQFF
TRBJ2-3	TRBV5-4	.	CASSLDKLMASGTSTDTQYF
TRBJ1-1	TRBV30	.	CAWSVGGEAFF
TRBJ2-1	TRBV9	TRBD2	CASSGGLVSYNEQFF
TRBJ1-1	TRBV5-4	TRBD1	CASSGTGFYTEAFF
TRBJ1-5	TRBV6-1	.	CASSGQGFRNQPQHF
TRBJ1-1	TRBV10-3	TRBD1	CAISETYSQGSEAFF
TRBJ2-1	TRBV19	TRBD2	CASSTSGRTYNEQFF
TRBJ1-1	TRBV11-2	TRBD1	CASSSGTGRTEAFF
TRBJ1-2	TRBV27	TRBD1	CASRRYRGPDGYTF
TRBJ2-1	TRBV27	.	CASSQTDRYNEQFF
TRBJ1-1	TRBV7-9	.	CASSVQQYTEAFF
TRBJ2-1	TRBV10-3	.	CAISSGFDEQFF
TRBJ2-7	TRBV4-3	TRBD1	CASSQGTGGVDEQYF
TRBJ1-1	TRBV19	.	CASNREVNTEAFF
TRBJ1-2	TRBV4-1	.	CASSQDRMVGAWGYTF
TRBJ2-6	TRBV15	.	CATGGGLSGANVLTF
TRBJ2-1	TRBV28	.	CASSLFYGNEQFF
TRBJ2-1	TRBV5-4	.	CASSHPPGDDNEQFF
TRBJ2-7	TRBV9	TRBD1	CASSATGAAYEQYF
TRBJ1-5	TRBV4-1	.	CASSQVSGNQPQHF
TRBJ2-1	TRBV7-6	TRBD2	CASSSWTVSGSHNEQFF
TRBJ2-1	TRBV12-5	TRBD1	CASGLADRVWYEQFF
TRBJ1-1	TRBV2	.	CASPTRTRNTEAFF
TRBJ2-1	TRBV6-6	.	CASRSRGSSYNEQFF
TRBJ2-4	TRBV29-1	TRBD2	CSVGREGRNIQYF
TRBJ2-7	TRBV29-1	.	CSAQSMGTSYYEQYF